The entry below gives a single T cell receptor beta chain sequence along with its context. The antigen remains undetermined. Germline V gene lookup returns CDR1 DFQATT and CDR2 SNEGSKA (reference sequence). V shed 5 bases and J 4 bases; nucleotides not matched to a gene: 5. The CDR3 has 13 amino acids. These data originate in a study of T-cell reconstitution after alpha-beta-depleted transplantation in children. Study-level results: It was newly produced T cells that mostly accounted for T-cell counts and diversity one year after transplant.

Molecular barcoding with unique molecular identifiers was used for the TCRbeta library. TCRdb reprocessed the PCR reads via MiXCR and lists one record per CDR3 protein. Of hundreds of thousands of distinct CDR3 sequences in the sample, 15% to 20% are singletons; the top ten hold around 28%. The chain is built from TRBV20-1 and TRBJ2-1; TRBD2 matches at 7 bases. The TCR comes from a boy younger than two who had a stem cell transplant for Wiskott-Aldrich syndrome, so the T cells may come from the graft donor. The source was PBMCs, mostly from graft donor cells, collected 360 days after TCRalphabeta/CD19-depleted stem cell transplant. CDR3 DNA: TGCAGTGCTGTTGCTAGCGGTTACAATGAGCAGTTCTTC. It is translated as CSAVASGYNEQFF.